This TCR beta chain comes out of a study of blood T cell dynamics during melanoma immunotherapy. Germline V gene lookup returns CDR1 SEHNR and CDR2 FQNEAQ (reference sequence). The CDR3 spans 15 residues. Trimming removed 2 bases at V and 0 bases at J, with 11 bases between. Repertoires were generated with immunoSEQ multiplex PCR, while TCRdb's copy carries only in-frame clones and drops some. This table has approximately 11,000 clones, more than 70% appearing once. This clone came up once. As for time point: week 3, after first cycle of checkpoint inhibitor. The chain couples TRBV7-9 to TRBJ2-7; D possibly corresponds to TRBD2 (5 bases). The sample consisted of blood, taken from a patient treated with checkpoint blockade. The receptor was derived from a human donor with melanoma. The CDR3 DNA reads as TGTGCCAGCAGCTTACCTGGACGGGACTCCTACGAGCAGTACTTC. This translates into CASSLPGRDSYEQYF.